A selection of T cell receptor beta chains follows, all from one sample in a study of a mutant IDH1 vaccine in newly diagnosed glioma. This table comes from immunoSEQ multiplex PCR, and its TCRdb copy is limited to in-frame clones, with some not included. The sample includes 45,000 to 50,000 clones, 88% of them seen just once. No antigen has been assigned to these receptors. This material consisted of PBMCs, taken from a glioma patient whose treatment included an IDH1 peptide vaccine. Source of these receptors: a woman in her forties with glioma. Each CDR3 is given with its conserved first and last residue. D genes are given only for firm matches. Expanded clones are given a class, and other clones once, few, many or no size at all.

>TRBV7-2|TRBD1|17|TRBJ1-1|NA
TGTGCCAGCAGCCCCCAGGGACAGGCGCCCAGGAACACTGAAGCTTTCTTT
CASSPQGQAPRNTEAFF
>TRBV29-1|NA|16|TRBJ2-7|NA
TGCAGCGTTGAAGGCCACAGGGACTCTCTCCGATACGAGCAGTACTTC
CSVEGHRDSLRYEQYF
>TRBV10-2|NA|12|TRBJ2-7|NA
TGCGCCAGCAGTGAGTCGGCCTACGAGCAGTACTTC
CASSESAYEQYF
>TRBV5-1|NA|14|TRBJ2-1|NA
TGCGCCAGCAGCTTGGAGAGGGGGGACAATGAGCAGTTCTTC
CASSLERGDNEQFF
>TRBV29-1|TRBD1|13|TRBJ2-7|NA
TGCAGCGTTGAACACGGGACAGGTTCCGAGCAGTACTTC
CSVEHGTGSEQYF
>TRBV5-6|NA|14|TRBJ1-4|NA
TGTGCCAGCAGCACCGGATGGACTAATGAAAAACTGTTTTTT
CASSTGWTNEKLFF
>TRBV5-1|TRBD2|16|TRBJ2-3|NA
TGCGCCAGCAGCTTGACTAGCGGGACTGCGGCAGATACGCAGTATTTT
CASSLTSGTAADTQYF
>TRBV4-1|NA|16|TRBJ2-5|NA
TGCGCCAGCAGCCAAGAGGGCACTTATAACCAAGAGACCCAGTACTTC
CASSQEGTYNQETQYF
>TRBV4-1|NA|12|TRBJ1-3|NA
TGCGCCAGCAGCCTTGTTGGAAACACCATATATTTT
CASSLVGNTIYF
>TRBV6-5|TRBD1|15|TRBJ2-2|NA
TGTGCCAGCAGTTCTGGACAGGGATGGACCGGGGAGCTGTTTTTT
CASSSGQGWTGELFF
>TRBV4-2|NA|14|TRBJ2-2|NA
TGTGCCAGCAGCCAAGCGGCGCGCACCGGGGAGCTGTTTTTT
CASSQAARTGELFF
>TRBV5-6|TRBD1|16|TRBJ1-5|NA
TGTGCCAGCAGCCGCGACAGGGGGTCAAGCAATCAGCCCCAGCATTTT
CASSRDRGSSNQPQHF
>TRBV19|NA|13|TRBJ2-5|NA
TGTGCCAGTAGTATCCAGGTGGGGGAGACCCAGTACTTC
CASSIQVGETQYF
>TRBV30|TRBD2|14|TRBJ2-5|NA
TGTGCCTGGAGTGGAGCTGGACTAGCGGAGACCCAGTACTTC
CAWSGAGLAETQYF
>TRBV4-1|TRBD1|16|TRBJ2-7|NA
TGCGCCAGCAGCCAAGATTTGGACAGGAGCTCCTACGAGCAGTACTTC
CASSQDLDRSSYEQYF
>TRBV10-1|NA|17|TRBJ2-3|NA
TGCGCCAGCAGTGAGTCAACCTACAGGGATTACACAGATACGCAGTATTTT
CASSESTYRDYTDTQYF
>TRBV2|NA|12|TRBJ2-3|NA
TGTGCCAGCAGCACCCCGGCGGCAACGCAGTATTTT
CASSTPAATQYF
>TRBV5-1|TRBD1|14|TRBJ1-2|NA
TGCGCCAGCAGCGCAGAGGGGGCTGGCTATGGCTACACCTTC
CASSAEGAGYGYTF
>TRBV4-3|TRBD2|16|TRBJ2-1|NA
TGCGCCAGCAGCCAAGGTCGTAGCGGGGGGACCTATGAGCAGTTCTTC
CASSQGRSGGTYEQFF
>TRBV28|NA|14|TRBJ1-1|once
TGTGCCAGCAGGAAGGGACAAGTGAACACTGAAGCTTTCTTT
CASRKGQVNTEAFF
>TRBV5-6|NA|13|TRBJ1-2|NA
TGTGCCAGCAGCTTAGGACAGCCCTATGGCTACACCTTC
CASSLGQPYGYTF
>TRBV5-1|NA|15|TRBJ2-2|NA
TGCGCCAGCAGCTTGACGCCGATGAACACCGGGGAGCTGTTTTTT
CASSLTPMNTGELFF
>TRBV5-1|TRBD1|16|TRBJ2-2|NA
TGCGCCAGCAGTCGCCAGACAGGGGCCTTTACCGGGGAGCTGTTTTTT
CASSRQTGAFTGELFF
>TRBV4-1|TRBD1|16|TRBJ1-2|NA
TGCGCCAGCAGCCAACCTTTGGGCAGGGGGTCATGGGGCTACACCTTC
CASSQPLGRGSWGYTF
>TRBV4-1|TRBD2|17|TRBJ2-7|NA
TGCGCCAGCAGCCAAGTGGTTAGCGGGAGATCGTCCTACGAGCAGTACTTC
CASSQVVSGRSSYEQYF
>TRBV30|NA|15|TRBJ2-3|NA
TGTGCCTGGAGTGTGCAGGAAACATCGACAGATACGCAGTATTTT
CAWSVQETSTDTQYF
>TRBV5-1|NA|14|TRBJ2-1|once
TGCGCCAGCAGCTTGGATGGCCCGTACAATGAGCAGTTCTTC
CASSLDGPYNEQFF
>TRBV6-6|TRBD1|13|TRBJ2-7|NA
TGTGCCAGCAGTTACGGGACAGGCTACGAGCAGTACTTC
CASSYGTGYEQYF
>TRBV27|NA|15|TRBJ2-3|NA
TGTGCCACCGGCTGGGTAGCGGCTAGCACAGATACGCAGTATTTT
CATGWVAASTDTQYF
>TRBV4-2|NA|13|TRBJ2-2|NA
TGTGCCAGCAGCCAAGACACGGCCGGGGAGCTGTTTTTT
CASSQDTAGELFF
>TRBV25-1|NA|15|TRBJ2-4|NA
TGTGCCAGCAGCCCAGCAGGGAGATCCAAAAACATTCAGTACTTC
CASSPAGRSKNIQYF
>TRBV19|TRBD2|13|TRBJ2-7|NA
TGTGCCAGTAGTTCAGCGGGAGGGATTGAGCAGTACTTC
CASSSAGGIEQYF
>TRBV5-1|TRBD1|15|TRBJ2-7|NA
TGCGCCAGCAGCCCCGTCCGGGACAGGGGCTACGAGCAGTACTTC
CASSPVRDRGYEQYF
>TRBV6-4|TRBD1|12|TRBJ1-1|few
TGTGCCAGCAGTGACAGGACAGGTGAAGCTTTCTTT
CASSDRTGEAFF
>TRBV9|NA|13|TRBJ2-5|NA
TGTGCCAGCAGCGCCAGAATGCAGGGTACCCAGTACTTC
CASSARMQGTQYF
>TRBV7-8|TRBD2|14|TRBJ2-1|NA
TGTGCCAGCAACAGCGGGGGTTCTAACAATGAGCAGTTCTTC
CASNSGGSNNEQFF
>TRBV10-2|NA|17|TRBJ1-1|NA
TGCGCCAGCAGTGAGTCGTGGGGTACACCTCTCAATACTGAAGCTTTCTTT
CASSESWGTPLNTEAFF
>TRBV9|TRBD2|18|TRBJ2-1|NA
TGTGCCAGCAGCGTACTCCCCTCCCATCGGGGGGCCTACAATGAGCAGTTCTTC
CASSVLPSHRGAYNEQFF